This T cell receptor beta chain was recorded in a study of lymphopenia after photon versus proton radiotherapy (dated by TCRdb to about 2019). The study in broad terms: Photon and proton radiation therapy were compared by the study for their immunological effects in patients with gastrointestinal tumors who developed high-grade lymphopenia. The study was designed to characterize how the impact on the immune system differs between the two radiation modalities. The cohort comprised 15 to 20 patients with gastrointestinal tumors who received either photon or proton therapy and then developed lymphopenia. Overall study outcomes, separate from this receptor: The survival association was assessed only in patients who died, and the authors presented better survival with proton therapy as a possibility rather than a demonstrated result. After the lymphocyte count nadir, photon-treated repertoires showed oligoclonal expansion, especially of CD8+ Temra cells, which drove the drop in diversity. Among patients across the cohort who died, overall survival time showed an inverse correlation with a larger post-nadir drop in TCR diversity. During treatment, patients who received photon therapy lost naive T cells and TCR diversity and gained effector/memory populations, whereas patients who received proton therapy remained relatively stable.

In the case of this clone: Its cognate antigen has yet to be identified. There are no base qualities to consult, and no much larger clone falls within one base.

The CDR3 has 15 amino acids, counting the end cysteine and phenylalanine. The DNA shown is the 45-base CDR3, in frame from base 1. CDR1 and CDR2, per the germline V gene, are SNHLY and FYNNEI. Compared with germline, V lacks 4 bases and J lacks 10 bases; bases without a gene match: 14. The library was produced with the immunoSEQ multiplex PCR assay. T cell repertoires were profiled with deep sequencing of rearranged TCR beta loci together with multiparametric flow cytometry. TCRdb re-hosts the immuneACCESS table, in-frame sequences only. Its copies lack some clones; in the studies checked, an unresolved V gene accounts for under half of them, and the cause for the rest is not known. This sample comprises more than 70,000 clones, more than 70% of them detected only once. The top ten constitute approximately 1.4% of the sample.

This specimen was peripheral blood, taken from a patient treated with proton-based radiotherapy. The chain joins TRBV2 to TRBJ2-7; 9 central nucleotides agree with TRBD1. The receptor comes from a man aged 60 to 75 with pancreatic cancer. At the DNA level, the sequence is TGTGCCAGCAGTGGGGGACAGGGTAACCCCCATCCTCAGTACTTC. Translated, this is CASSGGQGNPHPQYF.